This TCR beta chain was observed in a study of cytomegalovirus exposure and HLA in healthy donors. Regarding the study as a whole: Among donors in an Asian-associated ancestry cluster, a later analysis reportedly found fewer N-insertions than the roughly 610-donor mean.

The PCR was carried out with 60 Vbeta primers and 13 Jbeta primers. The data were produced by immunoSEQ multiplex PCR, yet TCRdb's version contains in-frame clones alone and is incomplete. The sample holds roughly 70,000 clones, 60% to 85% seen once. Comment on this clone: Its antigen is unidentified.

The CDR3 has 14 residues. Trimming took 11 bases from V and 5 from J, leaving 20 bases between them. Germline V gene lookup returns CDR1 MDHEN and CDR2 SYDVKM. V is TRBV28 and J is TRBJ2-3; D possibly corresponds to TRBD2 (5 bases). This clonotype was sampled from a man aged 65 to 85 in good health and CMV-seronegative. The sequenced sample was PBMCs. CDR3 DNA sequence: TGTGCCGTCCCGGGATCCCAGCTCGGAGATACGCAGTATTTT. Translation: CAVPGSQLGDTQYF.